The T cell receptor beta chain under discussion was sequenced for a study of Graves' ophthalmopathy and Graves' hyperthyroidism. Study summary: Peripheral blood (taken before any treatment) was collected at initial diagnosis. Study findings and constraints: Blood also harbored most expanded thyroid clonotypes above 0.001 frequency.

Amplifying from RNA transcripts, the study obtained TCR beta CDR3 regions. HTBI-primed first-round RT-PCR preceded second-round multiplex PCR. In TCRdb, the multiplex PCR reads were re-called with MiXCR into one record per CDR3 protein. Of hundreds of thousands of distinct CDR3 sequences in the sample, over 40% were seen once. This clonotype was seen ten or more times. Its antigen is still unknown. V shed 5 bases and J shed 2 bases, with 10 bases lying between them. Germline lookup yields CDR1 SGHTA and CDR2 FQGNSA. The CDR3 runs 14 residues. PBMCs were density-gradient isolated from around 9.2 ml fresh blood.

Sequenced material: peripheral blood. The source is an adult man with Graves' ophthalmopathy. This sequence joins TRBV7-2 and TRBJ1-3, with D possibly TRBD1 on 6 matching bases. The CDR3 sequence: CASSRRGAGNTIYF. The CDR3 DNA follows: TGTGCCAGCAGCCGCAGGGGAGCTGGAAACACCATATATTTT.